This T cell receptor beta chain is drawn from a study of T cell clones after liver transplantation. Background on the study: Tolerant meant at least one year fully off immunosuppression without liver enzymes above twice normal.

Comment on this clone: Its antigen is still unknown.

Clones were sequenced by immunoSEQ multiplex PCR, and TCRdb holds only the in-frame ones, with some missing. The repertoire consists of about 12,000 clones, with roughly 69% occurring once and the leading ten covering approximately 33%. Study results and limitations: Donor-reactive sequences fell more than third party-reactive ones, suggesting partial deletion.

Thawed unstimulated PBMCs were FACS-sorted by CD3, CD4 and CD8 into two populations. Sample: CD8+ T cells from blood, taken at the 22-month timepoint. The clonotype comes from a human patient who received a liver transplant. Some of the T cells might come from the graft donor.

The CDR3 DNA sequence: TGTGCCAGTAGTCCGTTCTCCTACAATGAGCAGTTCTTC. This encodes CASSPFSYNEQFF. This chain uses TRBV19 with TRBJ2-1; no definite D call. The germline V and J ends were trimmed by 5 bases and 0 bases, with 5 bases remaining between them. Per the germline V gene, CDR1 is LNHDA and CDR2 is SQIVND (reference sequence). The CDR3 has 13 amino acids.